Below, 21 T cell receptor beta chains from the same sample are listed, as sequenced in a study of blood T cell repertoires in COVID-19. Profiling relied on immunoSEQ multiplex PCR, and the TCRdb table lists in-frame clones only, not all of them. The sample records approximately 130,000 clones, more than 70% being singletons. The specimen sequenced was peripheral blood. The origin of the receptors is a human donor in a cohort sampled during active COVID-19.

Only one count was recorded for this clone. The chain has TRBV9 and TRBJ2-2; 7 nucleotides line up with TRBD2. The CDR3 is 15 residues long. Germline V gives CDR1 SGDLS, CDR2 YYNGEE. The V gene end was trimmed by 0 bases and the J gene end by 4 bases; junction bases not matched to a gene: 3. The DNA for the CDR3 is TGTGCCAGCAGCGTAGGCGGGAGAATCACCGGGGAGCTGTTTTTT. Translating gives CASSVGGRITGELFF.

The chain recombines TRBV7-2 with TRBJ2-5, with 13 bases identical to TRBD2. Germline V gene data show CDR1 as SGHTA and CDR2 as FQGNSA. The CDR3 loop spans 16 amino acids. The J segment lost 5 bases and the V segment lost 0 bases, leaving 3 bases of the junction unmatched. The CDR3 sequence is CASSLAGLAGVETQYF. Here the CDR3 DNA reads TGTGCCAGCAGCTTAGCCGGACTAGCGGGAGTGGAGACCCAGTACTTC.

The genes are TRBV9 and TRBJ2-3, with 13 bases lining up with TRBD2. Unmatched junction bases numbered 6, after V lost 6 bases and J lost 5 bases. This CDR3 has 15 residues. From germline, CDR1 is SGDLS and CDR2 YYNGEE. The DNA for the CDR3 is TGTGCCAGCACGAGGACTAGCGGGAGAGAAGATACGCAGTATTTT. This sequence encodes CASTRTSGREDTQYF.

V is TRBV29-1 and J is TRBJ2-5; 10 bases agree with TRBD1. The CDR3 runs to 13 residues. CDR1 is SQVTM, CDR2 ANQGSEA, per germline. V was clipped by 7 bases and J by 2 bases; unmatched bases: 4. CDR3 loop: CSGGQGRQETQYF. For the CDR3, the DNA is TGCAGCGGGGGACAGGGGCGGCAAGAGACCCAGTACTTC.

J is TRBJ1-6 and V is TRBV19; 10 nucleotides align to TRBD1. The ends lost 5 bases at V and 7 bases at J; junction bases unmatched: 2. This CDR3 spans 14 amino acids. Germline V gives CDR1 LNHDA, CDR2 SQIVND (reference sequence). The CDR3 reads CASSPGQGNSPLHF. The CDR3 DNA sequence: TGTGCCAGTAGTCCGGGACAGGGGAATTCACCCCTCCACTTT.

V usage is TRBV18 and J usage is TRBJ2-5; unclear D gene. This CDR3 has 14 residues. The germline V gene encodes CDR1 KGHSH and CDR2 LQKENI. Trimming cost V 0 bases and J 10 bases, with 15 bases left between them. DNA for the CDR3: TGTGCCAGCTCACCACCCTCCCTATCTGAGGACCAGTACTTC. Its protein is CASSPPSLSEDQYF.

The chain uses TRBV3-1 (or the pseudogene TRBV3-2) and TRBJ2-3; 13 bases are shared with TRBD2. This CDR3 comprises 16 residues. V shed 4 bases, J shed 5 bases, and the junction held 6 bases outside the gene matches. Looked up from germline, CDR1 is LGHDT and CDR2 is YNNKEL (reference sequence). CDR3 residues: CASSLGLAGAGDTQYF. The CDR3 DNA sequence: TGTGCCAGCAGCCTCGGACTAGCGGGGGCCGGAGATACGCAGTATTTT.

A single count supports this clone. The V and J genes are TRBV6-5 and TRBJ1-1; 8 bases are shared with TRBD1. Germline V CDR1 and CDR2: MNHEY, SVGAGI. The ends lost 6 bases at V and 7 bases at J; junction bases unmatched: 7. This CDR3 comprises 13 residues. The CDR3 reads CASSHTGQGEAFF. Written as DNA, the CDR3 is TGTGCCAGCAGCCACACAGGACAGGGTGAAGCTTTCTTT.

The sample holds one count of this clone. The CDR3 region is CATIADRNSEEAFF. DNA for the CDR3: TGTGCCACCATCGCCGACAGAAACTCCGAAGAAGCTTTCTTT. The gene calls are TRBV24-1 and TRBJ1-1; perhaps TRBD1 as D (5 bases). Trimming removed 8 bases from V and 8 bases from J, with 20 bases in between. This CDR3 is 14 amino acids long. Germline V gives CDR1 KGHDR, CDR2 SFDVKD.

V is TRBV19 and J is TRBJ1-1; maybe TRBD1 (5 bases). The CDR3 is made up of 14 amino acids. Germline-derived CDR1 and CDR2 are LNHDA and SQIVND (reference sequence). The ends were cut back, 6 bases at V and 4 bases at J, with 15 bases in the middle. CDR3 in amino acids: CASRTLDSITEAFF. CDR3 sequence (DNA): TGTGCCAGTAGAACCCTTGACAGTATCACTGAAGCTTTCTTT.

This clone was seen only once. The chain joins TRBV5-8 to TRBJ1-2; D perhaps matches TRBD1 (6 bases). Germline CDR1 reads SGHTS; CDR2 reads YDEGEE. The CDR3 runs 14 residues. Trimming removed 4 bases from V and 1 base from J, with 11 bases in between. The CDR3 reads CASSPRGINYGYTF. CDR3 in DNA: TGTGCCAGCAGCCCCAGGGGAATTAACTATGGCTACACCTTC.

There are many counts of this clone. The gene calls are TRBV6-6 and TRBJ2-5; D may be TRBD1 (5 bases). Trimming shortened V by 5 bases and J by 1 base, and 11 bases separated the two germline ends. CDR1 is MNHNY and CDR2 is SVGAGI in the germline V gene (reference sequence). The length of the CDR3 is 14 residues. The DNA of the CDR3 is TGTGCCAGCAGTCCCCCAGGGTTCCAAGAGACCCAGTACTTC. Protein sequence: CASSPPGFQETQYF.

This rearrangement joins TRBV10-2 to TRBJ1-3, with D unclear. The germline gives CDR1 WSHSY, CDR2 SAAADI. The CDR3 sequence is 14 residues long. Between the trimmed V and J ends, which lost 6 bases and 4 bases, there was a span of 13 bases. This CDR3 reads CASREGGFGNTIYF. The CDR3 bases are TGCGCCAGCAGGGAGGGAGGGTTCGGAAACACCATATATTTT.

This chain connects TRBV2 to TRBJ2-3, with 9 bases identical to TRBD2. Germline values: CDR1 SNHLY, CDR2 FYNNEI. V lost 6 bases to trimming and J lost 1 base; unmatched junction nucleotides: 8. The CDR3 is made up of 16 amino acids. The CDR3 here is CASSPGLAGGTDTQYF. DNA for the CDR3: TGTGCCAGCAGCCCCGGGTTAGCGGGGGGCACAGATACGCAGTATTTT.

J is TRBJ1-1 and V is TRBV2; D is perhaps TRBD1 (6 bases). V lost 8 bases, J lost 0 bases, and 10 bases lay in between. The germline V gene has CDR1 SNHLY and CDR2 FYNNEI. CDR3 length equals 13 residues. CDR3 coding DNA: TGTGCCAGCCGGAACAGGGTGAACACTGAAGCTTTCTTT. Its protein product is CASRNRVNTEAFF.

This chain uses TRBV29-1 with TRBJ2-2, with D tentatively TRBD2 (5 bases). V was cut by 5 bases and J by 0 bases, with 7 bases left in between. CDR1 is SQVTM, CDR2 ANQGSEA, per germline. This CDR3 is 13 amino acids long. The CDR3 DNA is TGCAGCGTTTCCGGGACGAACACCGGGGAGCTGTTTTTT. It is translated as CSVSGTNTGELFF.

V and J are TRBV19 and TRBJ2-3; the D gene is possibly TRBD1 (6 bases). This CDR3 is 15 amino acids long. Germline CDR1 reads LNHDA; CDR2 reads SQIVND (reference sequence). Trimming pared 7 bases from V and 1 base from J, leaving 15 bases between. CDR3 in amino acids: CASIEDQGRTDTQYF. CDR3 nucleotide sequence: TGTGCCAGTATCGAGGACCAGGGGCGCACAGATACGCAGTATTTT.

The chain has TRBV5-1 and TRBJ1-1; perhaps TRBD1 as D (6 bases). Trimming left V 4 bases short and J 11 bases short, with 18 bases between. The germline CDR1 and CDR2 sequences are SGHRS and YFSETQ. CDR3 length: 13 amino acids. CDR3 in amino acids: CASSPAGAPAAFF. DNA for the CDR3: TGCGCCAGCAGCCCCGCGGGGGCCCCGGCGGCTTTCTTT.

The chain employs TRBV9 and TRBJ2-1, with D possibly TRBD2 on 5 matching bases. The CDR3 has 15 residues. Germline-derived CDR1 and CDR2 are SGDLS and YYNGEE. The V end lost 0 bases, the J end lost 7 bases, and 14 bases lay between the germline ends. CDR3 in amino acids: CASSVEPGFVNEQFF. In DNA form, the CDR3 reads TGTGCCAGCAGCGTAGAGCCGGGATTCGTAAATGAGCAGTTCTTC.

CDR3 sequence reads: CASSPTGGWTEAFF. CDR3 DNA sequence: TGTGCCAGCTCGCCAACAGGGGGCTGGACTGAAGCTTTCTTT. The chain joins TRBV18 to TRBJ1-1; 9 bases are shared with TRBD1. Losses at the gene ends were 6 bases for V and 5 bases for J; bases not matched to a gene: 7. Germline lookup yields CDR1 KGHSH and CDR2 LQKENI. This CDR3 region has 14 residues. Looking up the rest from reference TRBV18 and TRBJ1-1 gives the full variable domain: NAGVMQNPRHLVRRRGQEARLRCSPMKGHSHVYWYRQLPEEGLKFMVYLQKENIIDESGMPKERFSAEFPKEGPSILRIQQVVRGDSAAYFCASSPTGGWTEAFFGQGTRLTVV.

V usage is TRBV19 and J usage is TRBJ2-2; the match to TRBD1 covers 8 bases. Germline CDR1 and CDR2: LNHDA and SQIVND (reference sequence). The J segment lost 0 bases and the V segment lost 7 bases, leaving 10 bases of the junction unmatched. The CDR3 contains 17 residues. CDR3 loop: CASITPGGDTNTGELFF. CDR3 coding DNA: TGTGCCAGTATCACTCCAGGGGGCGATACGAACACCGGGGAGCTGTTTTTT.